This entry lists 30 T cell receptor beta chains sequenced from one sample in a study of T cell responses to AZD1222 COVID-19 vaccine. The assay was immunoSEQ multiplex PCR, and TCRdb's table has in-frame clones only and misses some. The sample includes about 150,000 clones, roughly 88% of them seen just once. The sequences come from peripheral blood, collected 28 days after the second AZD1222 dose. The receptor source for this set is an adult who received the AZD1222 COVID-19 vaccine.

This chain connects TRBV18 to TRBJ1-5, with D possibly matching TRBD1 (5 bases). The germline V gene has CDR1 KGHSH and CDR2 LQKENI. Trimming left V 4 bases short and J 2 bases short, with 15 bases between. The CDR3 has 16 amino acids. Here the CDR3 reads CASSQNGQGGNQPQHF. The CDR3 DNA sequence: TGTGCCAGCTCACAAAACGGGCAGGGAGGCAATCAGCCCCAGCATTTT.

This chain joins TRBV3-1 (or the pseudogene TRBV3-2) and TRBJ2-3; a possible D gene is TRBD2 (6 bases). The length of the CDR3 is 13 residues. V was clipped by 0 bases and J by 5 bases, with 6 bases between them. Per germline, CDR1 LGHDT and CDR2 YNNKEL (reference sequence). CDR3 region: CASSQEGGDTQYF. The CDR3 DNA reads as TGTGCCAGCAGCCAAGAGGGAGGAGATACGCAGTATTTT.

This clone was counted a few times. The chain carries TRBV18 and TRBJ1-4; 7 positions match TRBD1. The CDR3 is 15 amino acids. Germline V lookup: CDR1 KGHSH, CDR2 LQKENI. The V gene end was trimmed by 3 bases and the J gene end by 8 bases; junction bases not matched to a gene: 9. The CDR3 DNA reads TGTGCCAGCTCACCCAGACAGGGTGGGGGAGAAAAACTGTTTTTT. It codes for CASSPRQGGGEKLFF. The full variable domain, its missing parts supplied by reference TRBV18 and TRBJ1-4, is NAGVMQNPRHLVRRRGQEARLRCSPMKGHSHVYWYRQLPEEGLKFMVYLQKENIIDESGMPKERFSAEFPKEGPSILRIQQVVRGDSAAYFCASSPRQGGGEKLFFGSGTQLSVL.

The V gene is TRBV6-2 or TRBV6-3, the J gene TRBJ2-7; D gene ambiguous. With 2 bases removed from V and 5 bases from J, the gap between germline ends came to 7 bases. The CDR3 has 12 residues. Per germline, CDR1 MNHEY and CDR2 SVGEGT. CDR3: CASSYPIHEQYF. The CDR3, as DNA: TGTGCCAGCAGTTACCCCATCCACGAGCAGTACTTC.

The chain combines TRBV2 with TRBJ2-1, with 8 bases lining up with TRBD1. CDR1 SNHLY and CDR2 FYNNEI come from the germline V gene. J was trimmed by 7 bases and V by 7 bases; bases with no gene match: 15. There are 16 residues in the CDR3. CDR3 region: CASNERRTGYSNEQFF. CDR3 coding DNA: TGTGCCAGCAATGAGAGGAGGACAGGGTACTCGAATGAGCAGTTCTTC.

A single count supports this clone. The chain carries TRBV5-1 and TRBJ2-7; unclear D gene. Germline CDR1 SGHRS, CDR2 YFSETQ. V dropped 1 base and J dropped 0 bases, with 2 bases sitting between them. The CDR3 runs to 12 residues. CDR3 sequence: CASSLPSYEQYF. The CDR3 DNA follows: TGCGCCAGCAGCTTGCCCTCCTACGAGCAGTACTTC.

The rearrangement links TRBV29-1 to TRBJ2-2, with D maybe TRBD2 (5 bases). With 3 bases removed from V and 0 bases from J, the gap between germline ends came to 8 bases. The CDR3 has 14 residues. Germline lookup yields CDR1 SQVTM and CDR2 ANQGSEA. CDR3 in DNA: TGCAGCGTTGACTTGGGAGCGAACACCGGGGAGCTGTTTTTT. It yields the protein CSVDLGANTGELFF.

The chain is built from TRBV29-1 and TRBJ1-6; unclear D gene. Trimming shortened V by 5 bases and J by 7 bases, and 12 bases separated the two germline ends. Germline assignment: CDR1 SQVTM and CDR2 ANQGSEA. The CDR3 contains 13 residues. The CDR3 bases are TGCAGCGTTCTAGACGGCTCCAATTCACCCCTCCACTTT. Its translation: CSVLDGSNSPLHF.

The chain combines TRBV6-5 with TRBJ1-6; D not certain. CDR1 and CDR2 from the germline V gene are MNHEY and SVGAGI. The ends were cut back, 2 bases at V and 6 bases at J, with 8 bases in the middle. This CDR3 is built from 14 residues. The CDR3, as DNA: TGTGCCAGCAGTTACGACGGGATTAATTCACCCCTCCACTTT. Its translation is CASSYDGINSPLHF.

The V and J genes are TRBV20-1 and TRBJ1-5; weak D call: TRBD1 (5 bases). With 3 bases removed from V and 4 bases from J, the gap between germline ends came to 16 bases. This CDR3 region has 15 residues. Germline loops: CDR1 DFQATT, CDR2 SNEGSKA (reference sequence). The CDR3 DNA reads TGCAGTGCTAGTACCTCGGTTCGGGGGAATCAGCCCCAGCATTTT. It is translated as CSASTSVRGNQPQHF.

This chain connects TRBV7-9 to TRBJ2-3; 9 bases align to TRBD1. CDR1 is SEHNR, CDR2 FQNEAQ, per germline (reference sequence). CDR3 size: 16 residues. The V gene end was trimmed by 5 bases and the J gene end by 3 bases; junction bases not matched to a gene: 9. CDR3 in DNA: TGTGCCAGCAGCGCGATGACAGGGGGTAGGACAGATACGCAGTATTTT. Its protein product is CASSAMTGGRTDTQYF.

The chain combines TRBV13 with TRBJ2-2; weak D call: TRBD1 (6 bases). V was clipped by 6 bases and J by 1 base, with 9 bases between them. Germline loops: CDR1 PRHDT, CDR2 FYEKMQ (reference sequence). The CDR3 is made up of 14 amino acids. CDR3 sequence reads: CASSWDKNTGELFF. CDR3 in DNA: TGTGCCAGCAGTTGGGACAAGAACACCGGGGAGCTGTTTTTT.

This clone was recorded a few times. The J gene is TRBJ1-2, the V gene TRBV7-2; D is unresolved. Germline CDR1 reads SGHTA; CDR2 reads FQGNSA. The CDR3 loop spans 13 amino acids. V dropped 5 bases and J dropped 2 bases, with 9 bases sitting between them. Here the CDR3 reads CASSQPPNYGYTF. Written as DNA, the CDR3 is TGTGCCAGCAGCCAGCCCCCGAACTATGGCTACACCTTC.

V is TRBV4-3 and J is TRBJ1-2, with a weak D call TRBD1 (5 bases). Germline V lookup: CDR1 LGHNA, CDR2 YSLEER. This CDR3 is built from 15 residues. V lost 4 bases and J 0 bases, leaving 12 bases between the germline ends. CDR3 in DNA: TGCGCCAGCAGCCCTAGGGGCCGACCTAACTATGGCTACACCTTC. It codes for CASSPRGRPNYGYTF.

This clone showed up just once. This sequence joins TRBV6-5 and TRBJ1-2; tentative D call: TRBD1 (6 bases). The V end was cut by 0 bases, the J end by 4 bases, with 12 bases between. CDR3 length: 15 residues. Per germline, CDR1 MNHEY and CDR2 SVGAGI. CDR3 nucleotides: TGTGCCAGCAGTTACTCTTCACAGGGATTCTATGGCTACACCTTC. This codes for CASSYSSQGFYGYTF.

In its sample, this clone was seen once. This rearrangement joins TRBV18 to TRBJ2-5; D is unclear. Trimming stripped 5 bases from V and 4 bases from J, with 17 bases between. Germline V lookup: CDR1 KGHSH, CDR2 LQKENI. The CDR3 runs to 15 residues. CDR3 coding DNA: TGTGCCAGCTCAACGACCACTGCGAGTGCAGAGACCCAGTACTTC. This gives the protein CASSTTTASAETQYF. The entire variable domain, with the rest obtained from reference TRBV18 and TRBJ2-5, is as follows: NAGVMQNPRHLVRRRGQEARLRCSPMKGHSHVYWYRQLPEEGLKFMVYLQKENIIDESGMPKERFSAEFPKEGPSILRIQQVVRGDSAAYFCASSTTTASAETQYFGPGTRLLVL.

The chain has TRBV5-4 and TRBJ2-6; a weak D match, TRBD1 (6 bases). V was clipped by 5 bases and J by 1 base, with 13 bases between them. The CDR3 runs 16 residues. Germline CDR1 is SGHNT and CDR2 is YYREEE (reference sequence). The CDR3 reads CASRNLGGSGANVLTF. In DNA form, the CDR3 reads TGTGCCAGCAGGAACCTAGGGGGTTCTGGGGCCAACGTCCTGACTTTC.

The chain has TRBV27 and TRBJ2-1; 7 bases line up with TRBD2. CDR1 MNHEY and CDR2 SMNVEV come from the germline V gene (reference sequence). This CDR3 is 10 amino acids long. V dropped 8 bases and J dropped 13; count of bases not matched to a gene: 5. The CDR3: CASGEGIQFF. The CDR3 bases are TGTGCCAGCGGGGAGGGGATACAGTTCTTC.

The chain combines TRBV6-5 with TRBJ1-1, with TRBD1 identical over 7 bases. Germline V gives CDR1 MNHEY, CDR2 SVGAGI. This CDR3 spans 15 amino acids. V was pared by 6 bases and J by 5 bases, with 12 bases of the junction left unmatched. CDR3 residues: CASSQSTGFTTEAFF. In nucleotides, the CDR3 is TGTGCCAGCAGCCAATCGACAGGGTTCACGACTGAAGCTTTCTTT.

This chain joins TRBV7-2 and TRBJ2-7; TRBD2 matches at 10 bases. V dropped 8 bases and J dropped 6; count of bases not matched to a gene: 16. In germline, CDR1 is SGHTA, CDR2 FQGNSA. The CDR3 has 16 residues. The chain's CDR3 is CASSFKPSGGAGEQYF. In DNA form, the CDR3 reads TGTGCCAGCTCCTTTAAACCGAGCGGGGGGGCCGGCGAGCAGTACTTC.

This chain joins TRBV29-1 and TRBJ2-3, with TRBD2 matching 10 bases. The CDR3 runs to 14 residues. CDR1 and CDR2 from the germline V gene are SQVTM and ANQGSEA. V lost 6 bases and J lost 2; bases outside the gene matches: 5. DNA of the CDR3: TGCAGCGTGTCTAGCGGGGGAGTCACAGATACGCAGTATTTT. Amino acid sequence: CSVSSGGVTDTQYF.

The rearrangement uses TRBV9 and TRBJ2-7; 8 bases agree with TRBD1. The length of the CDR3 is 14 residues. Germline V CDR1 and CDR2: SGDLS, YYNGEE. V gave up 3 bases and J gave up 0 bases; unmatched junction bases: 2. DNA for the CDR3: TGTGCCAGCAGCGGGACAGGGCACTCCTACGAGCAGTACTTC. Its translation is CASSGTGHSYEQYF.

The V gene is TRBV3-1 (or the pseudogene TRBV3-2), the J gene TRBJ2-2; a weak D match, TRBD2 (6 bases). V lost 4 bases and J lost 7, with 13 bases in between. Germline V CDR1 and CDR2: LGHDT, YNNKEL (reference sequence). The CDR3 runs to 14 residues. The CDR3 is CASSPWGVSGELFF. The CDR3 DNA reads TGTGCCAGCAGCCCGTGGGGGGTCAGCGGGGAGCTGTTTTTT.

The chain is built from TRBV7-8 and TRBJ2-1, with 11 bases matching TRBD2. The germline CDR1 and CDR2 sequences are SGHVS and FQNEAQ. V lost 5 bases and J lost 0; bases outside the gene matches: 18. CDR3 length: 21 residues. The CDR3 DNA follows: TGTGCCAGCAGCCCCCTGCAGGGGACGGCTACTAGCGGGAGCTCCTACAATGAGCAGTTCTTC. Encoded protein: CASSPLQGTATSGSSYNEQFF. Using reference TRBV7-8 and TRBJ2-1 for the parts outside the CDR3, the full variable domain is GAGVSQSPRYKVAKRGQDVALRCDPISGHVSLFWYQQALGQGPEFLTYFQNEAQLDKSGLPSDRFFAERPEGSVSTLKIQRTQQEDSAVYLCASSPLQGTATSGSSYNEQFFGPGTRLTVL.

The chain has TRBV9 and TRBJ2-7; weak D call: TRBD2 (7 bases). Trimming pared 0 bases from V and 0 bases from J, leaving 22 bases between. The germline V gene has CDR1 SGDLS and CDR2 YYNGEE. The CDR3 spans 19 residues. In DNA, the CDR3 is TGTGCCAGCAGCGTAGGCGTAGGGGGGGGACTTTCTAGCTCCTACGAGCAGTACTTC. Its translation: CASSVGVGGGLSSSYEQYF.

This clone was observed a few times. The gene calls are TRBV19 and TRBJ2-3; 11 bases are a match to TRBD2. Germline V gene lookup returns CDR1 LNHDA and CDR2 SQIVND (reference sequence). This CDR3 region has 15 residues. The trim removed 4 bases at V and 6 bases at J, leaving 6 bases unmatched. This chain's CDR3 is CASSKGLAVMDTQYF. CDR3 sequence (DNA): TGTGCCAGTAGTAAGGGACTAGCGGTCATGGATACGCAGTATTTT.

The V and J genes are TRBV2 and TRBJ2-1; 8 nucleotides align to TRBD2. The V gene end was trimmed by 2 bases and the J gene end by 9 bases; junction bases not matched to a gene: 9. There are 15 residues in the CDR3. The germline V gene encodes CDR1 SNHLY and CDR2 FYNNEI. DNA for the CDR3: TGTGCCAGCAGTGAAACGGGACTAGGGTATATTGAGCAGTTCTTC. As protein: CASSETGLGYIEQFF.

CDR3 sequence: CASSSSSGDTGELFF. For the CDR3, the DNA is TGCGCCAGCAGCTCCTCATCGGGGGACACCGGGGAGCTGTTTTTT. The V call is TRBV5-1, the J call TRBJ2-2; D possibly corresponds to TRBD2 (6 bases). V lost 3 bases, J lost 3 bases, and 12 bases lay in between. CDR3 size: 15 residues. Germline lookup yields CDR1 SGHRS and CDR2 YFSETQ.

The sample holds a few counts of this clone. V usage is TRBV10-3 and J usage is TRBJ2-3, with a possible D match to TRBD2 (6 bases). V lost 11 bases and J 5 bases, leaving 17 bases between the germline ends. The CDR3 is 13 residues long. CDR1 ENHRY and CDR2 SYGVKD come from the germline V gene. The CDR3 DNA sequence: TGTGCCTCCGCCGGTAGCGGACTAGATACGCAGTATTTT. Translating it yields CASAGSGLDTQYF.

This clone was found once. The chain employs TRBV19 and TRBJ2-1, with D perhaps matching TRBD1 or TRBD2 (5 bases each). V was clipped by 6 bases and J by 0 bases, with 6 bases between them. The CDR3 covers 13 residues. Germline assignment: CDR1 LNHDA and CDR2 SQIVND (reference sequence). This chain's CDR3 is CASRRGSYNEQFF. CDR3 nucleotide sequence: TGTGCCAGTAGGAGGGGCTCCTACAATGAGCAGTTCTTC.